The 8 T cell receptor beta chains below come from one sample, sequenced in a study of OX40 agonist ivuxolimab in advanced cancers. Profiled with immunoSEQ multiplex PCR; TCRdb holds only in-frame clones, not every one. The sample carries about 98,000 clones, roughly 93% recorded once. This specimen was CD4+ or CD8+ T cells sorted from blood, taken in a trial of the OX40 agonist ivuxolimab. The receptors come from an adult with an advanced solid tumor such as melanoma, head and neck, liver or kidney cancer.

The rearrangement uses TRBV1 and TRBJ2-2; whether TRBD2, the table's D call, matches the DNA was not checked. TRBV1 is tagged as a pseudogene. The CDR3 loop spans 16 amino acids. DNA of the CDR3: TGCACCAGCAGCCAAGGAGGTGGGAGGGCCGCCGGGGAGCTGTTTTTT. Its translation: CTSSQGGGRAAGELFF.

V usage is TRBV5-4 and J usage is TRBJ1-1, with 8 bases lining up with TRBD1. This CDR3 region has 14 residues. The V gene end was trimmed by 7 bases and the J gene end by 0 bases; junction bases not matched to a gene: 5. CDR1 is SGHNT and CDR2 is YYREEE in the germline V gene (reference sequence). The CDR3, as DNA: TGTGCCAGCGCTGGGACAGGCTTGAACACTGAAGCTTTCTTT. Amino acid sequence: CASAGTGLNTEAFF.

The chain has TRBV6-5 and TRBJ1-5; no clear D gene. V was shortened by 6 bases and J by 3 bases, with 9 bases between the two germline ends. The CDR3 runs 13 residues. Germline CDR1 reads MNHEY; CDR2 reads SVGAGI. The CDR3 sequence is CASRRGNNQPQHF. Here the CDR3 DNA reads TGTGCCAGCAGACGGGGTAACAATCAGCCCCAGCATTTT.

V gene TRBV9 combines with J gene TRBJ2-1, with D possibly TRBD2 on 5 matching bases. Trimming shortened V by 6 bases and J by 8 bases, and 21 bases separated the two germline ends. The CDR3 loop spans 15 amino acids. Looked up from germline, CDR1 is SGDLS and CDR2 is YYNGEE. The CDR3 nucleotides are TGTGCCAGCACCCCGCATGTCCTAGGGCGGGATGAGCAGTTCTTC. This gives the protein CASTPHVLGRDEQFF.

The CDR3 nucleotides are TGTGCCTGGAGTGTACGCGGGAGCGGGAATGAGCAGTTCTTC. The encoded protein is CAWSVRGSGNEQFF. The rearrangement joins TRBV30 to TRBJ2-1, with TRBD2 matching 7 bases. The CDR3 extends over 14 amino acids. Germline lookup yields CDR1 GTSNPN and CDR2 SVGIG (reference sequence). V shed 0 bases and J 7 bases; nucleotides not matched to a gene: 6.

This clone appeared a single time. This sequence joins TRBV19 and TRBJ2-6; D unclear. This CDR3 has 13 amino acids. Trimming shortened V by 6 bases and J by 0 bases, and 3 bases separated the two germline ends. Looked up from germline, CDR1 is LNHDA and CDR2 is SQIVND (reference sequence). The CDR3 spells CASRTSGANVLTF. CDR3 bases: TGTGCCAGTAGAACCTCTGGGGCCAACGTCCTGACTTTC.

V usage is TRBV30 and J usage is TRBJ1-5; TRBD1 is a possible D gene (5 bases). V gave up 3 bases and J gave up 9 bases, with 15 bases separating them. The CDR3 contains 13 residues. Per the germline V gene, CDR1 is GTSNPN and CDR2 is SVGIG (reference sequence). The CDR3 region is CAWSAGFQGPQHF. The CDR3 bases are TGTGCCTGGAGCGCGGGATTCCAGGGGCCCCAGCATTTT.

This chain joins TRBV5-1 and TRBJ2-1, with 8 bases fitting TRBD2. The CDR3 has 13 residues. Looked up from germline, CDR1 is SGHRS and CDR2 is YFSETQ. Germline trimming cut 4 bases from V and 8 bases from J; bases unmatched to any gene: 5. The CDR3, as DNA: TGCGCCAGCAGCCGGAGCGGGAGTGATGAGCAGTTCTTC. Translating it yields CASSRSGSDEQFF.